This T cell receptor beta chain was sequenced during a study of T cell repertoires in cytomegalovirus infection. Germline V gene data show CDR1 as ENHRY and CDR2 as SYGVKD. This CDR3 is 14 amino acids long. V lost 7 bases to trimming and J lost 7 bases; unmatched junction nucleotides: 7. TCRdb re-derived calls from the reads in MiXCR, one entry per CDR3 protein. The profile covers some 920,000 distinct CDR3 sequences, with more than 25% appearing a single time and 11% to 15% taken by the ten largest. This clonotype was found a few times. Its matching antigen is unknown. The V and J genes are TRBV10-3 and TRBJ2-1; 10 nucleotides agree with TRBD2. The source was cultured CD8+ T cells from PBMCs, collected from culture after CMV antigen stimulation. This TCR was sampled from a human donor in good health (CMV status not recorded). Some clones in this sample may be carry-over from other donors' samples. CDR3 region: CAITSGGAFNEQFF. CDR3 nucleotide sequence: TGTGCCATCACAAGCGGGGGGGCCTTTAATGAGCAGTTCTTC.